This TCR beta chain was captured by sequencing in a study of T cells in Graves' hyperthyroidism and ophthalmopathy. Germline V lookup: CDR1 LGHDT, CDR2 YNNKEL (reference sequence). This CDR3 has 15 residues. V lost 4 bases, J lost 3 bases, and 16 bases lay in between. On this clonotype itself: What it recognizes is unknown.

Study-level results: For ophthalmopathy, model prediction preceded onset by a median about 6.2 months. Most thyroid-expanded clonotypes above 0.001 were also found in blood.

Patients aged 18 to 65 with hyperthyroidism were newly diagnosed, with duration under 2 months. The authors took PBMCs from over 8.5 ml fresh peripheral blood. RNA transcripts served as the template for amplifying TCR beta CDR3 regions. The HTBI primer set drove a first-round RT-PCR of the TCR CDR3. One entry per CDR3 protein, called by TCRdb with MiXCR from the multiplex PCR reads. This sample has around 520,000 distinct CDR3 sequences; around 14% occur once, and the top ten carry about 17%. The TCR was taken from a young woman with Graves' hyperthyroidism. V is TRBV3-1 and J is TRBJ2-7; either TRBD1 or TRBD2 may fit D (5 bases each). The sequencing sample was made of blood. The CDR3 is CASSPPGTQIYEQYF. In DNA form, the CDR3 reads TGTGCCAGCAGCCCTCCGGGGACCCAGATCTACGAGCAGTACTTC.